This T cell receptor (beta chain) was recovered during a study of T cell changes during pregnancy in multiple sclerosis (dated by TCRdb to between 2018 and 2021). Background for the entire study: The study examined how the T cell repertoire changed over the course of pregnancy in women with multiple sclerosis.

In its sample, this clone was seen once. Its antigen is still unknown. It has no much larger one-base neighbor in the sample; base qualities were not kept. From V the trimming removes 4 bases and from J it removes 4 bases, while the gene matches leave 5 bases of the junction unaccounted for. The CDR3 sequence holds 14 residues, the cysteine and phenylalanine included. Only the CDR3 portion is preserved as DNA: 42 bases, with reading frame beginning at the first base. CDR1 and CDR2 are drawn from the germline V gene: SGHRS, YFSETQ. Library preparation used the immunoSEQ multiplex PCR assay. As stored in TCRdb, this immuneACCESS dataset retains in-frame rearrangements with V and J assigned. A fraction of the clones does not appear; measured against another copy, unresolved V genes explain less than half of the discrepancy, and the remainder lacks a known reason. Counted in this sample were around 96,000 clones; just under 95% of them appeared once. The ten largest account for 4.3% of the sample.

The sequencing used peripheral blood, collected in the first trimester of pregnancy. The chain is made from TRBV5-1 and TRBJ2-5; 9 of the junction bases match TRBD1. The sequence was collected from a female donor with multiple sclerosis, enrolled in a pregnancy study. Here is the DNA: TGCGCCAGCAGCCGGACAGGGGTAACAGAGACCCAGTACTTC. It translates to CASSRTGVTETQYF.